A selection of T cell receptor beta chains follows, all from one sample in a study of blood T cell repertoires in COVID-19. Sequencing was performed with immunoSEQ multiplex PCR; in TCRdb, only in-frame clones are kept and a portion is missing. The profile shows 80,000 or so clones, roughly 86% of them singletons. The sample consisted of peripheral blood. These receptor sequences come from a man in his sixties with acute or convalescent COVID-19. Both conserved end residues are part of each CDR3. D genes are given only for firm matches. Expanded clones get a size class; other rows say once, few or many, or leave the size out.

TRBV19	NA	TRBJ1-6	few	CASSMVLGYNSPLHF	TGTGCCAGTAGTATGGTCCTCGGGTATAATTCACCCCTCCACTTT
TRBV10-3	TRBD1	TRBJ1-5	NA	CAISVTGGDQPQHF	TGCGCCATCAGTGTAACAGGGGGCGATCAGCCCCAGCATTTT
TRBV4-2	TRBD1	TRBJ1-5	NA	CASSQDGTAFQPQHF	TGTGCCAGCAGCCAAGACGGGACAGCCTTTCAGCCCCAGCATTTT
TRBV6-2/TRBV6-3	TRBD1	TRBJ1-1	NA	CASSTGTGGRNTEAFF	TGTGCCAGCAGTACCGGGACAGGGGGCAGGAACACTGAAGCTTTCTTT
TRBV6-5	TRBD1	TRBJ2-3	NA	CASTAPGGLDTQYF	TGTGCCAGCACCGCTCCAGGGGGCCTAGATACGCAGTATTTT
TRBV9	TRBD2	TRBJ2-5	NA	CASSVDPARGGTQYF	TGTGCCAGCAGCGTAGACCCAGCGCGGGGGGGGACCCAGTACTTC
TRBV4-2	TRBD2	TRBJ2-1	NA	CASSQDPKRGAEFF	TGTGCCAGCAGCCAAGACCCTAAGCGGGGGGCGGAGTTCTTC
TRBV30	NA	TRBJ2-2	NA	CAWSVLVGELFF	TGTGCCTGGAGTGTACTAGTCGGGGAGCTGTTTTTT
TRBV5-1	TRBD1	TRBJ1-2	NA	CASSTGTANYGYTF	TGCGCCAGCAGCACCGGGACAGCCAACTATGGCTACACCTTC
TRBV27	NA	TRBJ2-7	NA	CASSLRITGRQYF	TGTGCCAGCAGTTTACGGATTACAGGGCGGCAGTACTTC
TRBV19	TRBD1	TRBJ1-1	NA	CASSGQGAEAFF	TGTGCCAGTAGTGGACAGGGGGCTGAAGCTTTCTTT
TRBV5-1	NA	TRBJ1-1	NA	CASSLPGGRGTEAFF	TGCGCCAGCAGCTTACCCGGGGGGAGAGGTACTGAAGCTTTCTTT
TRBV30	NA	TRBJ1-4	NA	CAWSGGRGEKLFF	TGTGCCTGGAGTGGAGGCCGCGGTGAAAAACTGTTTTTT
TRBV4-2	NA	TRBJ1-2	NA	CASSHARGGPNYGYTF	TGTGCCAGCAGCCATGCCCGCGGGGGCCCTAACTATGGCTACACCTTC
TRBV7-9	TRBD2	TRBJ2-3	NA	CASSSGGDTQYF	TGTGCCAGCAGCTCCGGGGGGGATACGCAGTATTTT
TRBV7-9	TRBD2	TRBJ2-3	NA	CASSPRTSGIVTDTQYF	TGTGCCAGCAGCCCCCGAACTAGCGGGATTGTCACAGATACGCAGTATTTT
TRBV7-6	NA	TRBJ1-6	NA	CASSLYAGDGDSPLHF	TGTGCCAGCAGCTTATATGCAGGGGACGGGGATTCACCCCTCCACTTT
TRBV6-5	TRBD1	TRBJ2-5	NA	CASRDRGPSETQYF	TGTGCCAGCAGAGACAGGGGTCCGTCGGAGACCCAGTACTTC
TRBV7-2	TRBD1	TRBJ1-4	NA	CASSLEQGRGEKLFF	TGTGCCAGCAGCTTAGAACAGGGGCGAGGGGAAAAACTGTTTTTT
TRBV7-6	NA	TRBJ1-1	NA	CASSFSTDTEAFF	TGTGCCAGCAGCTTCTCTACGGACACTGAAGCTTTCTTT
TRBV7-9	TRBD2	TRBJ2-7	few	CASSPRSGGSYEQYF	TGTGCCAGCAGCCCCCGAAGCGGGGGGTCCTACGAGCAGTACTTC
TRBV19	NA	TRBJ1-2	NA	CASSIRADRNYGYTF	TGTGCCAGTAGTATAAGGGCGGACAGAAACTATGGCTACACCTTC
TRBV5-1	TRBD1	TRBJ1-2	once	CASRPTGGSNYGYTF	TGCGCCAGCAGGCCGACAGGGGGCTCTAACTATGGCTACACCTTC
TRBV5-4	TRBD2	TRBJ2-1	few	CASSLARLAGSYNEQFF	TGTGCCAGCAGCTTGGCCCGACTAGCGGGATCCTACAATGAGCAGTTCTTC
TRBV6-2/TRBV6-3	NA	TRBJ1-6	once	CASSYSLGLSNSPLHF	TGTGCCAGCAGTTACTCCCTCGGACTGTCTAATTCACCCCTCCACTTT
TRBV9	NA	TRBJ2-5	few	CASSETGMPETQYF	TGTGCCAGCAGCGAAACCGGGATGCCCGAGACCCAGTACTTC
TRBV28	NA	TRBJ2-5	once	CATLKGRETQYF	TGTGCCACCCTCAAGGGGAGGGAGACCCAGTACTTC
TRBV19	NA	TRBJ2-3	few	CASKAEGLTDTQYF	TGTGCCAGTAAGGCGGAGGGCCTCACAGATACGCAGTATTTT
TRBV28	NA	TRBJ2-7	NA	CASEWAGSPGQYF	TGTGCCAGCGAATGGGCGGGCTCTCCGGGGCAGTACTTC